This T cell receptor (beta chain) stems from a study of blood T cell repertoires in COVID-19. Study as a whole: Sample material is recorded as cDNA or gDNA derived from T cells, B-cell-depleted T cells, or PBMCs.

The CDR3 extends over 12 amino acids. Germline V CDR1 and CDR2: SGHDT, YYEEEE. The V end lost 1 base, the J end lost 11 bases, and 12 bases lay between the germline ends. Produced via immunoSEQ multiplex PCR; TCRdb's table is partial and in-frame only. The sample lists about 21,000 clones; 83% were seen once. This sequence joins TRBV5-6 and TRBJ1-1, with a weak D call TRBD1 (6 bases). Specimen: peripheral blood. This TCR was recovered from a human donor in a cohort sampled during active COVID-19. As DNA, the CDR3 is TGTGCCAGCAGCTTGCTGGAGAGGGGGGCTTTCTTT. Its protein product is CASSLLERGAFF.